This T cell receptor (beta chain) originates from a study of shared clonotypes between healthy human individuals. General study results and limits: The study's rarefaction showed incomplete sorted-subset sequencing despite large depth.

Method: immunoSEQ multiplex PCR; TCRdb's copy keeps in-frame clones and lacks some. Of roughly 2.2 million clones in the sample, about 90% were seen once. Germline CDR1 is LNHDA and CDR2 is SQIVND (reference sequence). V lost 3 bases, J lost 0 bases, and 8 bases lay in between. The CDR3 has 14 residues. In its sample, this clone was seen once. The antigen is not known. The J gene is TRBJ1-1, the V gene TRBV19; D not certain. Input material: naive CD4+ T cells from PBMCs. Described subset: CD45RA+ positively selected. The receptor was isolated from a young man in good health. Some clones in this sample may be carry-over from other donors' samples. CDR3 DNA sequence: TGTGCCAGTAGTATCCGGCAGTTGAACACTGAAGCTTTCTTT. Residues: CASSIRQLNTEAFF.